Shown below are 16 T cell receptor beta chains from a single sample sequenced in a study of cytomegalovirus exposure and HLA in healthy donors. In the PCR, 60 Vbeta and 13 Jbeta primers were used. Only in-frame clones appear in the TCRdb table, and some are missing; sequencing was by immunoSEQ multiplex PCR. Of 150,000 or so clones in the sample, 64% are singletons; the top ten hold around 3%. The sample taken for sequencing was PBMCs. These receptors originate from a woman aged 25 to 39 in good health and CMV-seropositive.

The chain combines TRBV11-1 with TRBJ2-7; maybe TRBD1 (5 bases). The CDR3 is 15 residues long. Trimming shortened V by 5 bases and J by 4 bases, and 18 bases separated the two germline ends. Per germline, CDR1 SGHAT and CDR2 FQDESV (reference sequence). The CDR3 DNA follows: TGTGCCAGCAGCGTCGGTACCGGACAATTTTACGAGCAGTACTTC. Residues: CASSVGTGQFYEQYF.

This clone was picked up a small number of times. The gene calls are TRBV7-9 and TRBJ2-7; 11 bases fit TRBD1. The V gene end was trimmed by 3 bases and the J gene end by 9 bases; junction bases not matched to a gene: 10. CDR3 length: 15 amino acids. Germline V gives CDR1 SEHNR, CDR2 FQNEAQ (reference sequence). Written as DNA, the CDR3 is TGTGCCAGCAGCTTGGCCGGGACAGGGGGGCTGGGGCAGTACTTC. This codes for CASSLAGTGGLGQYF. The full variable domain, completed using reference TRBV7-9 and TRBJ2-7, is DTGVSQNPRHKITKRGQNVTFRCDPISEHNRLYWYRQTLGQGPEFLTYFQNEAQLEKSRLLSDRFSAERPKGSFSTLEIQRTEQGDSAMYLCASSLAGTGGLGQYFGPGTRLTVT.

The table lists this clone with a few counts. The J gene is TRBJ2-5, the V gene TRBV6-1, with 11 bases that match TRBD2. The J segment lost 5 bases and the V segment lost 5 bases, leaving 1 base of the junction unmatched. The CDR3 covers 13 residues. Germline V CDR1 and CDR2: MNHNS, SASEGT. CDR3 sequence: CASSRTSGETQYF. The CDR3 coding sequence is TGTGCCAGCAGTCGGACTAGCGGGGAGACCCAGTACTTC.

The count of this clone is one. CDR3 bases: TGTGCCAGCAGTTTTACGGGGGGCCCAGAGACCCAGTACTTC. It yields the protein CASSFTGGPETQYF. J is TRBJ2-5 and V is TRBV28; a possible D gene is TRBD2 (7 bases). The V gene lost 3 bases and the J gene lost 4 bases, with 12 bases spanning the gap. The CDR3 runs 14 residues. Germline CDR1 reads MDHEN; CDR2 reads SYDVKM.

The chain recombines TRBV5-1 with TRBJ2-7, with 12 bases identical to TRBD2. J was trimmed by 1 base and V by 4 bases; bases with no gene match: 6. This CDR3 is built from 16 residues. Per the germline V gene, CDR1 is SGHRS and CDR2 is YFSETQ. DNA for the CDR3: TGCGCCAGCAGCGACAAGACTAGCGGGAGATCCTACGAGCAGTACTTC. This codes for CASSDKTSGRSYEQYF.

This clone was found a few times. This CDR3 is CASSPWAGGNNEQFF. The CDR3 DNA sequence: TGTGCCAGCAGCCCCTGGGCGGGAGGGAACAATGAGCAGTTCTTC. The chain links TRBV7-2 to TRBJ2-1, with TRBD2 matching 9 bases. This CDR3 contains 15 residues. Trimming took 5 bases from V and 5 from J; bases not matched to a gene: 7. Per the germline V gene, CDR1 is SGHTA and CDR2 is FQGNSA.

V is TRBV9 and J is TRBJ1-1, with D hard to call. This CDR3 has 17 amino acids. Germline CDR1 SGDLS, CDR2 YYNGEE. The V and J ends lost 0 bases and 7 bases respectively, with 22 bases between them. The CDR3 spells CASSVGLGVSGPGEAFF. The CDR3 DNA reads TGTGCCAGCAGCGTAGGGCTGGGAGTTTCTGGGCCCGGTGAAGCTTTCTTT.

The CDR3 coding sequence is TGTGCCTGGAGTCCTTTCGGTCGGGGGGCTAGCACAGATACGCAGTATTTT. The encoded protein is CAWSPFGRGASTDTQYF. The chain has TRBV30 and TRBJ2-3; D may be TRBD2 (7 bases). V gave up 2 bases and J gave up 0 bases, with 18 bases separating them. This CDR3 has 17 amino acids. Germline CDR1 reads GTSNPN; CDR2 reads SVGIG (reference sequence).

This clone has just a few counts. The J gene is TRBJ2-7, the V gene TRBV4-1, with 9 positions matching TRBD2. Germline CDR1 and CDR2: MGHRA and YSYEKL. J was trimmed by 3 bases and V by 2 bases; bases with no gene match: 2. This CDR3 comprises 14 residues. The CDR3 sequence is CASSQSSGGYEQYF. CDR3 nucleotides: TGCGCCAGCAGCCAAAGTAGCGGGGGCTACGAGCAGTACTTC.

In its sample, this clone was seen a few times. This chain joins TRBV7-8 and TRBJ1-4, with TRBD1 identical over 7 bases. Per the germline V gene, CDR1 is SGHVS and CDR2 is FQNEAQ. The CDR3 is 12 amino acids. Trimming cost V 5 bases and J 14 bases; bases outside gene matches: 8. CDR3 nucleotides: TGTGCCAGCAGCCTAGTGGGACAGAAGCTGTTTTTT. Its translation is CASSLVGQKLFF.

The V and J genes are TRBV29-1 and TRBJ2-5; 7 bases match TRBD2. Germline lookup yields CDR1 SQVTM and CDR2 ANQGSEA. Trimming cost V 5 bases and J 5 bases; bases outside gene matches: 8. The CDR3 has 13 residues. CDR3 loop: CSVLGRVFETQYF. The DNA of the CDR3 is TGCAGCGTTCTAGGGAGGGTATTCGAGACCCAGTACTTC.

CDR3: CASSTPGQVGGYTF. DNA for the CDR3: TGCGCCAGCAGCACACCGGGACAGGTCGGTGGCTACACCTTC. The chain combines TRBV5-1 with TRBJ1-2; 8 positions match TRBD1. CDR3 length equals 14 residues. Per the germline V gene, CDR1 is SGHRS and CDR2 is YFSETQ. After removal of 4 bases from V and 7 bases from J, the junction contained 9 bases not matched to a gene.

The V and J genes are TRBV2 and TRBJ1-5; possibly TRBD1 for D (5 bases). Trimming took 0 bases from V and 6 from J, leaving 9 bases between them. Germline loops: CDR1 SNHLY, CDR2 FYNNEI. The CDR3 runs 14 residues. The CDR3: CASSEARGGQPQHF. The DNA of the CDR3 is TGTGCCAGCAGTGAAGCGCGCGGGGGTCAGCCCCAGCATTTT.

The table lists this clone with a few counts. The chain recombines TRBV7-6 with TRBJ1-1, with D unresolved. Germline CDR1 reads SGHVS; CDR2 reads FNYEAQ. The CDR3 extends over 14 amino acids. V dropped 6 bases and J dropped 1 base, with 12 bases sitting between them. Here the CDR3 reads CASSRNTANTEAFF. The CDR3 DNA reads as TGTGCCAGCAGTCGAAACACAGCGAACACTGAAGCTTTCTTT.

The chain uses TRBV5-1 and TRBJ1-1; D gene ambiguous. The V end lost 2 bases, the J end lost 4 bases, and 15 bases lay between the germline ends. The CDR3 extends over 15 amino acids. Germline CDR1 SGHRS, CDR2 YFSETQ. CDR3 protein: CASSLLSRRTTEAFF. CDR3 DNA sequence: TGCGCCAGCAGCTTACTATCCCGACGAACCACTGAAGCTTTCTTT. The variable domain in full, completed from reference TRBV5-1 and TRBJ1-1, reads KAGVTQTPRYLIKTRGQQVTLSCSPISGHRSVSWYQQTPGQGLQFLFEYFSETQRNKGNFPGRFSGRQFSNSRSEMNVSTLELGDSALYLCASSLLSRRTTEAFFGQGTRLTVV.

The chain employs TRBV6-6 and TRBJ1-1, with D uncertain. This CDR3 contains 11 residues. Germline CDR1 is MNHNY and CDR2 is SVGAGI (reference sequence). V shed 4 bases and J shed 4 bases, with 4 bases lying between them. CDR3 protein: CASSWATEAFF. The CDR3, as DNA: TGTGCCAGCAGTTGGGCCACTGAAGCTTTCTTT.